This T cell receptor (beta chain) was sequenced for a study of beta chain features in type 1 diabetes. Study-wide background: The study found patients and healthy donors alike in age, gender and cell yields.

cDNA synthesis used the whole RNA isolate, giving expressed TCRB sequences. The method was immunoSEQ multiplex PCR; TCRdb's version includes in-frame clones alone and lacks a portion of them. The sample records around 70,000 clones, roughly half being singletons. As for this clone: The target antigen is unknown.

Trimming took off 4 bases at V and 8 bases at J, with 12 bases between the two ends. Germline values: CDR1 SQVTM, CDR2 ANQGSEA. The CDR3 runs to 12 residues. General observations from the study: In all four CD4+ subsets, TCRB CDR3 length was significantly, moderately reduced in type 1 diabetes.

The gene calls are TRBV29-1 and TRBJ2-1, with D perhaps TRBD2 (5 bases). This clonotype was sampled from a man in his thirties or forties with type 1 diabetes. Sequences were obtained from central memory CD4+ T cells from blood. The CDR3 DNA sequence: TGCAGCGTTGGACGCATGAGGGATGAGCAGTTCTTC. Translated: CSVGRMRDEQFF.